The clone carrying this TCR beta chain was counted once. The antigen is unknown. Prominent immunodeficiency with autoinflammation defined PRAID. TCRdb's copy holds only in-frame clones and misses some; the assay was immunoSEQ multiplex PCR. The sample lists approximately 11,000 clones; 85% to 90% were seen once. The sample originates from a study of stem cell transplantation in POMP-related autoinflammatory disease. Study-level background: Impaired MHC class I-dependent CD8+ differentiation was hypothesized from defective thymoproteasomes. Before transplant: CD4+ naive skewing, low CD8+ proportions, reduced cytokine secretion. The study, taken as a whole, reports: Fewer unique TRB V-J gene pairings were identified in patients with PRAID. PRAID patients trended toward lower TRB diversity and higher clonality in all analyzed T-cell subsets.

The CDR3 sequence is 15 residues long. V was clipped by 1 base and J by 1 base, with 8 bases between them. Germline CDR1 is MGHRA and CDR2 is YSYEKL. The specimen comprised CD8+ T cells from PBMCs, sampled before stem cell transplantation. This sequence originates from a human donor with POMP-related autoinflammation and immune dysregulation (PRAID). The genes are TRBV4-1 and TRBJ1-5; no reliable D call. CDR3 sequence (DNA): TGCGCCAGCAGCCAAGCAACAGAAAGCAATCAGCCCCAGCATTTT. The encoded protein is CASSQATESNQPQHF.